Listed below are T cell receptor beta chains from one sample, sequenced in a study of blood T cell repertoires in COVID-19. The data were produced by immunoSEQ multiplex PCR, yet TCRdb's version contains in-frame clones alone and is incomplete. Of under 550,000 clones listed, roughly 90% were seen once; the top ten hold roughly 0.78%. The sequencing input was peripheral blood. All receptors derive from a man younger than 30 with COVID-19, enrolled during active disease. Each CDR3 is given with its conserved first and last residue. The D gene is left open where the match is weak.

V: TRBV11-2
D: -
J: TRBJ2-3
CDR3: CASSPPPSRRFVGDTQYF

V: TRBV27
D: TRBD2
J: TRBJ2-7
CDR3: CASSPTSGRSYEQYF

V: TRBV12-3/TRBV12-4
D: -
J: TRBJ1-5
CDR3: CASSNRMHQPQHF

V: TRBV7-7
D: TRBD2
J: TRBJ2-3
CDR3: CASSQAGASGVLGTQYF

V: TRBV24-1
D: TRBD2
J: TRBJ2-1
CDR3: CATSDPSGSRNNEQFF

V: TRBV19
D: -
J: TRBJ2-5
CDR3: CASSINPRSSETQYF

V: TRBV6-2/TRBV6-3
D: -
J: TRBJ2-7
CDR3: CASSRAGVQLTSYEQYF

V: TRBV7-6
D: TRBD2
J: TRBJ2-1
CDR3: CASSFSAGGSYNEQFF

V: TRBV12-3/TRBV12-4
D: -
J: TRBJ2-7
CDR3: CASSFVEYEQYF

V: TRBV6-5
D: -
J: TRBJ1-5
CDR3: CASSPDRGSQPQHF

V: TRBV30
D: -
J: TRBJ1-2
CDR3: CAWSDNPGENGYTF

V: TRBV24-1
D: -
J: TRBJ2-5
CDR3: CATSDTFQETQYF

V: TRBV3-1/TRBV3-2
D: -
J: TRBJ2-5
CDR3: CASSQGLLAGLRWAQYF

V: TRBV3-1/TRBV3-2
D: -
J: TRBJ1-4
CDR3: CASSQVGGEGANEKLFF

V: TRBV28
D: TRBD2
J: TRBJ2-2
CDR3: CASSAGGNTGELFF

V: TRBV4-2
D: -
J: TRBJ1-1
CDR3: CASSQLENTEAFF

V: TRBV6-5
D: TRBD2
J: TRBJ2-7
CDR3: CASSLIGRAYEQYF

V: TRBV28
D: TRBD1
J: TRBJ1-6
CDR3: CASSNRGFNSPLHF

V: TRBV6-5
D: TRBD1
J: TRBJ1-2
CDR3: CASSEGQTYYGYTF

V: TRBV11-2
D: -
J: TRBJ2-2
CDR3: CASSFWQVVNGELFF

V: TRBV5-1
D: TRBD2
J: TRBJ2-7
CDR3: CASSLAPPSGRSYEQYF

V: TRBV30
D: TRBD2
J: TRBJ2-3
CDR3: CAWWGGTPILAAWGTDTQYF

V: TRBV14
D: TRBD1
J: TRBJ2-3
CDR3: CASTPAGTGLITDTQYF

V: TRBV5-1
D: -
J: TRBJ2-7
CDR3: CASSLLRGGPYEQYF

V: TRBV14
D: TRBD2
J: TRBJ2-3
CDR3: CASSPGLATDTQYF

V: TRBV6-1
D: TRBD2
J: TRBJ2-1
CDR3: CASSEVSSGGSYNEQFF

V: TRBV25-1
D: TRBD2
J: TRBJ2-2
CDR3: CASSNSREGSTGELFF

V: TRBV6-6
D: TRBD2
J: TRBJ2-1
CDR3: CASRAGGPSDEQFF

V: TRBV30
D: -
J: TRBJ1-5
CDR3: CAWSVVTRGANQPQHF